Listed below are T cell receptor beta chains from one sample, sequenced in a study of human T cells and chemical hapten exposure. In TCRdb, the RACE reads were re-called with MiXCR into one record per CDR3 protein. The profile shows some 360,000 distinct CDR3 sequences, 4.5% to 6% of them singletons. Sequences were derived from whole blood, sampled in connection with sensitization to the hapten diphenylcyclopropenone (DPC). The receptors derive from a woman aged 45-59 years with alopecia areata. Some clones in this sample may be carry-over from other donors' samples. Each CDR3 is given with its conserved first and last residue.

TRBJ2-5 | TRBV7-8 | CASSRGGQRETQYF
TRBJ2-3 | TRBV20-1 | CSARDLREGGDTQYF
TRBJ1-6 | TRBV7-2 | CASSLATATGSPLHF
TRBJ1-5 | TRBV6-2/TRBV6-3 | CASSYGPRNQPQHF
TRBJ1-1 | TRBV27 | CASSLYVPRIGTEAFF
TRBJ2-3 | TRBV12-3/TRBV12-4 | CASSLVPGGTDTQYF
TRBJ2-1 | TRBV3-1 | CASSQDGGGRADEQFF
TRBJ2-3 | TRBV2 | CASSARRVQTDTDTQYF
TRBJ2-2 | TRBV7-3 | CASSIAGTGALPGELFF
TRBJ2-1 | TRBV3-1 | CASSLGGINEQFF
TRBJ2-1 | TRBV6-5 | CATGPSSYNEQFF
TRBJ2-3 | TRBV7-2 | CASSLVGIDTQYF
TRBJ2-1 | TRBV29-1 | CSVIRDRARNEQFF
TRBJ2-3 | TRBV13 | CASSRFTGGEDTQYF
TRBJ1-1 | TRBV5-1 | CASSSLGEEAFF
TRBJ2-2 | TRBV15 | CATSRDRAPGELFF
TRBJ1-2 | TRBV12-3/TRBV12-4 | CASSLRGRIGYTF
TRBJ1-4 | TRBV7-6 | CASSLVGAVTNEKLFF
TRBJ1-2 | TRBV20-1 | CRSMKDYGYTF
TRBJ1-5 | TRBV2 | CASSENAAGSTHSNQPQHF
TRBJ2-3 | TRBV12-3/TRBV12-4 | CASSYPGGITDTQYF
TRBJ1-6 | TRBV20-1 | CSAPESSYNSPLHF
TRBJ2-3 | TRBV29-1 | CSVEVFTDTQYF
TRBJ1-4 | TRBV7-2 | CASSQGQGGEKLFF
TRBJ2-5 | TRBV27 | CASTGGYQETQYF
TRBJ2-3 | TRBV3-1 | CASSQGLGTERADTQYF
TRBJ2-2 | TRBV10-3 | CAISESRTGTGELFF
TRBJ2-3 | TRBV9 | CASTATGTSTDTQYF
TRBJ1-3 | TRBV15 | CATSRDGQASGNTIYF
TRBJ2-2 | TRBV14 | CASSQRLANGELFF
TRBJ2-7 | TRBV4-2 | CASSQDAGPQYEQYF
TRBJ2-4 | TRBV2 | CASRPGLAKNIQYF
TRBJ2-7 | TRBV2 | CASNEQGASYEQYF
TRBJ2-1 | TRBV7-9 | CASSSSQGDGNEQFF
TRBJ1-3 | TRBV6-1 | CASSMHRVGSGNTIYF
TRBJ2-7 | TRBV20-1 | CSARVLRSEQYF
TRBJ1-2 | TRBV29-1 | CSVEEQGVIF
TRBJ2-7 | TRBV2 | CASSVFEQYF
TRBJ1-5 | TRBV4-2 | CASSPQGGNNQPQHF
TRBJ2-1 | TRBV7-6 | CASSLETSGRAAEQFF
TRBJ1-3 | TRBV12-3/TRBV12-4 | CASSFGTGGLSGNTIYF
TRBJ2-7 | TRBV15 | CATSPGGLEEQYF